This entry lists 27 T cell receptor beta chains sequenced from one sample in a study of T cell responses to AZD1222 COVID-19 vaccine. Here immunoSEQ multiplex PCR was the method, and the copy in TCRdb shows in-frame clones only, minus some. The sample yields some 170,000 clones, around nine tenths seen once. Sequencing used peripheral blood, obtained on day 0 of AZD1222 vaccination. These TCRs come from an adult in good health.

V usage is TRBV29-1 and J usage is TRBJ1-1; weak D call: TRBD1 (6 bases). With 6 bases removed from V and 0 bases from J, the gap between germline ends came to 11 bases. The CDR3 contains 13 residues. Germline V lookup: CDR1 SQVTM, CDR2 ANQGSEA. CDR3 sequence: CSVATGVNTEAFF. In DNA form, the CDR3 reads TGCAGCGTAGCGACAGGAGTGAACACTGAAGCTTTCTTT.

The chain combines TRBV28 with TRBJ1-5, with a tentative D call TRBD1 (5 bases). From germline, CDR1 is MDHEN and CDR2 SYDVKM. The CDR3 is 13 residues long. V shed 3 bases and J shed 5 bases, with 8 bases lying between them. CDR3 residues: CASSFPRDQPQHF. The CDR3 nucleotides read TGTGCCAGCAGTTTTCCCAGGGATCAGCCCCAGCATTTT.

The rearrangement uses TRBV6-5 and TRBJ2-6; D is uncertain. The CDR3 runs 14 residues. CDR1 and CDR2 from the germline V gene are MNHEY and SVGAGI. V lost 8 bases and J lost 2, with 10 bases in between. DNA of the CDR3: TGTGCCAGCCGAGCTGCCCCTGGGGCCAACGTCCTGACTTTC. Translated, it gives CASRAAPGANVLTF.

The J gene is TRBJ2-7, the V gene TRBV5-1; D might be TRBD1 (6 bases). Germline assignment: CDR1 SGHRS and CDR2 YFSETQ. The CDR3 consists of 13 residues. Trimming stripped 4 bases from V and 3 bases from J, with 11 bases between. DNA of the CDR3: TGCGCCAGCAGCCGTTCACAGGGCTACGAGCAGTACTTC. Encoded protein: CASSRSQGYEQYF.

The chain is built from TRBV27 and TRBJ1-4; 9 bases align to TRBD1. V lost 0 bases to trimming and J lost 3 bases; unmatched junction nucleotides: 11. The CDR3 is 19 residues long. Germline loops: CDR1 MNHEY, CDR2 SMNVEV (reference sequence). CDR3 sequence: CASSLSGTGPRRANEKLFF. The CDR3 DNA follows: TGTGCCAGCAGTTTATCCGGGACAGGGCCCCGCAGGGCTAATGAAAAACTGTTTTTT.

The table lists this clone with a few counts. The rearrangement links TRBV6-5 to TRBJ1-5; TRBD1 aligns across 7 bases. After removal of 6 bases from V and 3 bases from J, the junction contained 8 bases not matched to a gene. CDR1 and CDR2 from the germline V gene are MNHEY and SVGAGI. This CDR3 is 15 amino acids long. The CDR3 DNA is TGTGCCAGCAGAGGTAAGGGGGCTTCCAATCAGCCCCAGCATTTT. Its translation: CASRGKGASNQPQHF.

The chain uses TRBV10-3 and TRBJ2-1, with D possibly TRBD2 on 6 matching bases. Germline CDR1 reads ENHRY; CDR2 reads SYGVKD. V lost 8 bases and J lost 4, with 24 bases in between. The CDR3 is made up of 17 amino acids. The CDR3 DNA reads TGTGCCATCGGGCGGGAAGCCTCCTCCTTGGGTTACAATGAGCAGTTCTTC. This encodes CAIGREASSLGYNEQFF.

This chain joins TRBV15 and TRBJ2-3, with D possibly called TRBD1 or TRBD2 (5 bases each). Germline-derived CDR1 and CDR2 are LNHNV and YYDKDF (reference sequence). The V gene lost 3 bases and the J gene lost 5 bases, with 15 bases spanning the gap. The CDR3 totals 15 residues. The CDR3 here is CATSSSGPPIDTQYF. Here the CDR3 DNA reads TGTGCCACCAGCAGCTCGGGGCCTCCGATAGATACGCAGTATTTT.

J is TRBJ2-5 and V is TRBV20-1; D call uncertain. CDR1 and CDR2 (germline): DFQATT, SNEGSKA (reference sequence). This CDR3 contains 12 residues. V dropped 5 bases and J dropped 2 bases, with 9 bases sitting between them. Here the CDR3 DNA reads TGCAGTGCTGGTGACTCTCAAGAGACCCAGTACTTC. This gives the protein CSAGDSQETQYF.

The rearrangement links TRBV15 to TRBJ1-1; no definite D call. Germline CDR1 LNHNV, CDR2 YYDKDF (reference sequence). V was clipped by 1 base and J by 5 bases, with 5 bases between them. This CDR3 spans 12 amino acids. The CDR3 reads CATSRGWTEAFF. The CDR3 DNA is TGTGCCACCAGCAGAGGGTGGACTGAAGCTTTCTTT.

CDR3 in amino acids: CSVDRTSGGGYEQFF. CDR3 DNA sequence: TGCAGCGTTGACCGGACTAGCGGGGGGGGATATGAGCAGTTCTTC. V usage is TRBV29-1 and J usage is TRBJ2-1; the match to TRBD2 covers 15 bases. J gave up 8 bases and V 3 bases, and 5 bases lay outside the gene matches. Germline loops: CDR1 SQVTM, CDR2 ANQGSEA. This CDR3 has 15 residues.

The CDR3 loop reads CASSYLKAEKLFF. CDR3 DNA sequence: TGTGCCAGCAGTTACCTTAAAGCGGAAAAACTGTTTTTT. This chain connects TRBV6-5 to TRBJ1-4, with no clear D. The CDR3 length is 13 residues. V was shortened by 2 bases and J by 8 bases, with 9 bases between the two germline ends. Germline V gene sequence: CDR1 MNHEY, CDR2 SVGAGI.

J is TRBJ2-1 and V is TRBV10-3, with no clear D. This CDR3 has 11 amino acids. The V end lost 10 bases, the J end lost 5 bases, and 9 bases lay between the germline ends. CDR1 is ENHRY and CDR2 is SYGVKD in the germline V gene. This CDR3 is CATSLDNEQFF. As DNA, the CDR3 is TGTGCCACCTCACTCGACAATGAGCAGTTCTTC.

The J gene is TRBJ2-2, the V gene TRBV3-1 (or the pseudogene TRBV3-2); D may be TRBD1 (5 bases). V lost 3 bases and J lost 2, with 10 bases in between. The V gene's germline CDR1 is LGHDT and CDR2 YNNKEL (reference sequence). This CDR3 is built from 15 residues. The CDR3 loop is CASSHFGQNTGELFF. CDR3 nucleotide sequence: TGTGCCAGCAGCCATTTCGGACAAAACACCGGGGAGCTGTTTTTT.

CDR3 coding DNA: TGCGCCAGCAGCCAAGATGAGGGACTAGCGGGAGCCGGGGGGTATCGTGAGCAGTTCTTC. Amino acid sequence: CASSQDEGLAGAGGYREQFF. The chain couples TRBV4-1 to TRBJ2-1, with 14 nucleotides matching TRBD2. The trim removed 0 bases at V and 9 bases at J, leaving 16 bases unmatched. This CDR3 has 20 residues. Germline CDR1 reads MGHRA; CDR2 reads YSYEKL.

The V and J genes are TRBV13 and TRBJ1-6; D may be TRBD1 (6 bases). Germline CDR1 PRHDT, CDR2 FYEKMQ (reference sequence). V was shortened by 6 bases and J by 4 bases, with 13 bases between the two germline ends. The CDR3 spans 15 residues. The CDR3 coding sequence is TGTGCCAGCAGTCGCAACAGGGATTATAATTCACCCCTCCACTTT. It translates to CASSRNRDYNSPLHF.

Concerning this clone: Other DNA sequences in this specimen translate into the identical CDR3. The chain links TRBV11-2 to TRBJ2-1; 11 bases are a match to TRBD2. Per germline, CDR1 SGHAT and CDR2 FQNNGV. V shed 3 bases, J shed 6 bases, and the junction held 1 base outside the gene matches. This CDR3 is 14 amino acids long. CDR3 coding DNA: TGTGCCAGCAGCTTGGGACTAGCGGCCAATGAGCAGTTCTTC. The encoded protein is CASSLGLAANEQFF.

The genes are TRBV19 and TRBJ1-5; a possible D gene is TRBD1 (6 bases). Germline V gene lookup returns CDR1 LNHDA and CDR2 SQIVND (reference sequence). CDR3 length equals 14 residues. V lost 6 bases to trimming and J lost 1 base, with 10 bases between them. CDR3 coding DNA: TGTGCCAGTAGCCAGGGGTTCAGCAATCAGCCCCAGCATTTT. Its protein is CASSQGFSNQPQHF.

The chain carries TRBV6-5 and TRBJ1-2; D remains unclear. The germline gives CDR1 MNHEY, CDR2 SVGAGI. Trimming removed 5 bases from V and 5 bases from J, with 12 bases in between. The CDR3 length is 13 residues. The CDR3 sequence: CASSPPSGYGYTF. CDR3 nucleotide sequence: TGTGCCAGCAGTCCCCCATCGGGGTATGGCTACACCTTC.

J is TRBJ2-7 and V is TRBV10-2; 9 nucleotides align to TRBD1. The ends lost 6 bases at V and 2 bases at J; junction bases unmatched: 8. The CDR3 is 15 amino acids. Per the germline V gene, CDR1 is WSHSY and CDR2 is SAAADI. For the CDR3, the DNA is TGCGCCAGCAGAGTGGGACAGGGTCCTGCCTACGAGCAGTACTTC. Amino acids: CASRVGQGPAYEQYF.

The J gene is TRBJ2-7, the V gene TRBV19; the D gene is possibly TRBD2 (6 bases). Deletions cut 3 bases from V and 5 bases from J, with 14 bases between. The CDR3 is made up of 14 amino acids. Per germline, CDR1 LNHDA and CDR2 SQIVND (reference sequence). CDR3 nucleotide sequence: TGTGCCAGTAGTATTCTCGGGACTCCTCACGAGCAGTACTTC. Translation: CASSILGTPHEQYF.

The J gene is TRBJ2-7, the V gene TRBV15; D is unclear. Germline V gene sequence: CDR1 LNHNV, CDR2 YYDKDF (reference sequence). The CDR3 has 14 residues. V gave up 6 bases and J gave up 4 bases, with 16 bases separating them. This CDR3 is CATSRDPGAYEQYF. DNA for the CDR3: TGTGCCACCAGTCGTGACCCAGGCGCATACGAGCAGTACTTC.

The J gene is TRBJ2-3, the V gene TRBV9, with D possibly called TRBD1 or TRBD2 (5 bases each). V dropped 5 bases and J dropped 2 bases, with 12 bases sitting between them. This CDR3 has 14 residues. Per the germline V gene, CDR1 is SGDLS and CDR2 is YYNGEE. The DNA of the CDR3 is TGTGCCAGCAGGGCCGGGGCGTTCACAGATACGCAGTATTTT. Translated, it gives CASRAGAFTDTQYF.

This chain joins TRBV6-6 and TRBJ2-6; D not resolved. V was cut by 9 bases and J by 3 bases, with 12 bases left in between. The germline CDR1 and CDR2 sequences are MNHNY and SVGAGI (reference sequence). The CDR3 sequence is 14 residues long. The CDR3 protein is CASRDAVGANVLTF. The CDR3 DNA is TGTGCCAGTAGGGATGCGGTTGGGGCCAACGTCCTGACTTTC.

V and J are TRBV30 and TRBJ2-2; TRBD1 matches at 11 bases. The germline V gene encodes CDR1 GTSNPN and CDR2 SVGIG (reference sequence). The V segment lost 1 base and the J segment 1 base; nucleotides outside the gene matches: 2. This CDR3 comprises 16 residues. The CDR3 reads CAWSAGQGVNTGELFF. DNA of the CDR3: TGTGCCTGGAGTGCGGGACAGGGGGTGAACACCGGGGAGCTGTTTTTT.

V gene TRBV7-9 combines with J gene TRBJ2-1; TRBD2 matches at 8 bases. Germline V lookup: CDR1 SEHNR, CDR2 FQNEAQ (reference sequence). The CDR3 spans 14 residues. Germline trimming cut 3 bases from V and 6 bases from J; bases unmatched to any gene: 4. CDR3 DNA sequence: TGTGCCAGCAGCTTGAGCGGGAGCGCCAATGAGCAGTTCTTC. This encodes CASSLSGSANEQFF.

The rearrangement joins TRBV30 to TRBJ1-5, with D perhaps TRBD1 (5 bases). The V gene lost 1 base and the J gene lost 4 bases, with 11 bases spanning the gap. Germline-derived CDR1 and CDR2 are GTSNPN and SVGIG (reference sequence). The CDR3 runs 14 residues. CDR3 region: CAWSAGNLNQPQHF. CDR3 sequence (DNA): TGTGCCTGGAGTGCAGGGAACCTAAATCAGCCCCAGCATTTT.